Following are 5 T cell receptor beta chains from one sample sequenced in a study of cytomegalovirus exposure and HLA in healthy donors. The PCR was carried out with 60 Vbeta primers and 13 Jbeta primers. Measured with immunoSEQ multiplex PCR; TCRdb has only the in-frame clones, and not every one. The sample has more than 85,000 clones; about 74% are singletons. The sequenced sample consisted of PBMCs. These receptors originate from a male donor in good health and CMV-seropositive.

Notes on this clone: Its ends do not fully match the called genes, so a read error is possible. The chain joins TRBV2 to TRBJ2-6, with 8 bases identical to TRBD1. Germline assignment: CDR1 SNHLY and CDR2 FYNNEI. The CDR3 contains 17 residues. The CDR3 here is CASWDRPFLSGANGLTF. In DNA, the CDR3 is TGTGCCAGTTGGGACAGGCCCTTTCTTTCTGGGGCCAACGGCCTGACTTTC.

V usage is TRBV7-8 and J usage is TRBJ1-2; D unresolved. Trimming shortened V by 4 bases and J by 7 bases, and 13 bases separated the two germline ends. CDR1 is SGHVS and CDR2 is FQNEAQ in the germline V gene. The CDR3 has 13 amino acids. The CDR3 region is CASSSDGNGGYTF. CDR3 nucleotides: TGTGCCAGCAGCTCGGACGGGAATGGTGGCTACACCTTC.

This clone was observed once. The rearrangement joins TRBV7-2 to TRBJ2-7; TRBD2 might be the D (6 bases). Trimming left V 2 bases short and J 3 bases short, with 8 bases between. Germline lookup yields CDR1 SGHTA and CDR2 FQGNSA. The CDR3 length is 13 residues. CDR3 in amino acids: CASSLTSFYEQYF. The CDR3 DNA is TGTGCCAGCAGCTTAACTAGCTTCTACGAGCAGTACTTC. Drawing the rest from reference TRBV7-2 and TRBJ2-7, the complete variable domain is GAGVSQSPSNKVTEKGKDVELRCDPISGHTALYWYRQSLGQGLEFLIYFQGNSAPDKSGLPSDRFSAERTGGSVSTLTIQRTQQEDSAVYLCASSLTSFYEQYFGPGTRLTVT.

In the case of this clone: The junction departs from germline at one end; a sequencing error may be responsible. The V and J genes are TRBV12-5 and TRBJ2-1, with D possibly TRBD2 on 6 matching bases. CDR1 is LGHNT and CDR2 is FRNRAP in the germline V gene. CDR3 length: 16 residues. CDR3 region: CAGGLVSGGNYNEQFF. The CDR3 nucleotides are TGTGCTGGTGGTTTGGTATCGGGCGGGAACTACAATGAGCAGTTCTTC.

V usage is TRBV4-3 and J usage is TRBJ1-4; D is unclear. Trimming shortened V by 4 bases and J by 4 bases, and 16 bases separated the two germline ends. Germline-derived CDR1 and CDR2 are LGHNA and YSLEER. The CDR3 is made up of 16 amino acids. The CDR3 protein is CASSPSPPGSNEKLFF. The CDR3 nucleotides read TGCGCCAGCAGCCCGTCTCCACCTGGGAGTAATGAAAAACTGTTTTTT.